The 21 T cell receptor beta chains presented below share a single source sample, sequenced in a study of post-analysis software for immune sequencing data. No cognate antigen is known for these TCRs. General observations from the study: There were roughly 5 TRBV segments more frequent in patients than controls, and TRBV5-6, TRBV5-1 and TRBV20-1 were among them.

Presence of unique molecular identifiers characterized the TCR beta cDNA libraries. MiXCR, applied by TCRdb to the PCR reads, yields one record per CDR3 protein. The table lists 600,000 to 750,000 distinct CDR3 sequences, about 60% of them singletons. The sample taken for sequencing was blood. Receptor source: a girl aged 2-15 years with multiple sclerosis.

The V call is TRBV29-1, the J call TRBJ1-2; 7 nucleotides agree with TRBD1. The CDR3 has 12 amino acids. CDR1 SQVTM and CDR2 ANQGSEA come from the germline V gene. V dropped 4 bases and J dropped 7; count of bases not matched to a gene: 6. DNA of the CDR3: TGCAGCGTTGGGGAGGGGGCGAGTGGCTACACCTTC. Translation: CSVGEGASGYTF.

This clonotype was found many times. V usage is TRBV12-3 or TRBV12-4 and J usage is TRBJ2-3; no clear D gene. Trimming stripped 0 bases from V and 5 bases from J, with 6 bases between. The CDR3 is 13 amino acids. CDR3 in amino acids: CASSLALQDTQYF. The DNA of the CDR3 is TGTGCCAGCAGTTTAGCTCTGCAAGATACGCAGTATTTT.

The rearrangement uses TRBV2 and TRBJ2-1, with 10 nucleotides matching TRBD1. The CDR3 covers 16 residues. Germline V gives CDR1 SNHLY, CDR2 FYNNEI. With 6 bases clipped from V and 4 bases from J, the junction kept 9 bases outside the gene matches. CDR3 amino acids: CASRPRLDRGYNEQFF. The CDR3, as DNA: TGTGCCAGCAGACCCCGCCTGGACAGGGGGTACAATGAGCAGTTCTTC. The full variable domain, its missing parts supplied by reference TRBV2 and TRBJ2-1, is EPEVTQTPSHQVTQMGQEVILRCVPISNHLYFYWYRQILGQKVEFLVSFYNNEISEKSEIFDDQFSVERPDGSNFTLKIRSTKLEDSAMYFCASRPRLDRGYNEQFFGPGTRLTVL.

This clonotype came up once. DNA for the CDR3: TGCAGCGCCCCTGAGGGTCATGAGCAGTTCTTC. Translating gives CSAPEGHEQFF. V usage is TRBV29-1 and J usage is TRBJ2-1, with D possibly being TRBD2 (5 bases). With 7 bases removed from V and 8 bases from J, the gap between germline ends came to 12 bases. The CDR3 consists of 11 residues. CDR1 and CDR2 (germline): SQVTM, ANQGSEA.

This clonotype occurred a few times. This chain uses TRBV13 with TRBJ2-3; 9 nucleotides match TRBD1. Germline V gene sequence: CDR1 PRHDT, CDR2 FYEKMQ (reference sequence). The J segment lost 4 bases and the V segment lost 4 bases, leaving 9 bases of the junction unmatched. The length of the CDR3 is 16 residues. CDR3 DNA: TGTGCCAGCAGCTCCCGGACAGGGGCCCGCTCAGATACGCAGTATTTT. This gives the protein CASSSRTGARSDTQYF.

This clonotype was observed a handful of times. A single base separates this from a much larger clone, so it may be a read error. The chain recombines TRBV11-2 with TRBJ2-6; 9 nucleotides match TRBD1. The germline V gene has CDR1 SGHAT and CDR2 FQNNGV. This CDR3 comprises 17 residues. CDR3 sequence: CASSSGQGLQGANVRTF. Written as DNA, the CDR3 is TGTGCCAGCAGCTCAGGACAGGGGCTCCAGGGGGCCAACGTCCGGACTTTC.

The V and J genes are TRBV5-1 and TRBJ2-7; 9 bases are a match to TRBD1. Germline trimming cut 1 base from V and 5 bases from J; bases unmatched to any gene: 10. CDR1 is SGHRS and CDR2 is YFSETQ in the germline V gene. The CDR3 loop spans 16 amino acids. The CDR3 coding sequence is TGCGCCAGCAGCTTGCAGGGACAGGGCTTTGGCCACGAGCAGTACTTC. It translates to CASSLQGQGFGHEQYF.

The V gene is TRBV5-1, the J gene TRBJ2-2; no reliable D call. The ends were cut back, 0 bases at V and 7 bases at J, with 7 bases in the middle. Germline lookup yields CDR1 SGHRS and CDR2 YFSETQ. The CDR3 totals 13 residues. The CDR3 nucleotides read TGCGCCAGCAGCTTGGCCAAGGGCGGGGAGCTGTTTTTT. As protein: CASSLAKGGELFF.

This chain links TRBV28 with TRBJ2-7; either TRBD1 or TRBD2 may supply D (7 bases each). The CDR3 has 13 residues. Germline-derived CDR1 and CDR2 are MDHEN and SYDVKM. V shed 5 bases and J shed 6 bases, with 14 bases lying between them. CDR3: CASSQPGGGEQYF. The CDR3 DNA is TGTGCCAGCAGTCAGCCAGGGGGGGGCGAGCAGTACTTC.

This clonotype turned up a few times. The chain combines TRBV7-4 with TRBJ2-1, with TRBD2 identical over 13 bases. Looked up from germline, CDR1 is SGHVT and CDR2 is SQSDAQ. Trimming took 5 bases from V and 1 from J; bases not matched to a gene: 5. This CDR3 spans 17 amino acids. DNA for the CDR3: TGTGCCAGCAGCCGGACTAGCGGGAGTATTTCCTACAATGAGCAGTTCTTC. The encoded protein is CASSRTSGSISYNEQFF.

V usage is TRBV9 and J usage is TRBJ2-2; D not certain. CDR3 length: 14 residues. Trimming removed 3 bases at V and 7 bases at J, with 13 bases between. CDR1 is SGDLS and CDR2 is YYNGEE in the germline V gene. The CDR3 is CASSGRASDGELFF. The CDR3, as DNA: TGTGCCAGCAGCGGCCGGGCCTCTGACGGGGAGCTGTTTTTT.

As regards this clonotype: One end of the junction does not line up with germline, which may come from a read error. This chain connects TRBV7-3 to TRBJ2-5, with D perhaps TRBD2 (6 bases). The end of the DNA aligns better with TRBJ2-7, so the J call may be wrong. The germline CDR1 and CDR2 sequences are SGHTA and FQGTGA. This CDR3 comprises 15 residues. CDR3 coding DNA: TGTGCCAGTAGCTCCCCGGGACTTCTCTCCTACGAGCAGTACTTC. This sequence encodes CASSSPGLLSYEQYF.

The chain uses TRBV6-1 and TRBJ1-5, with a possible D match to TRBD1 (6 bases). Between the trimmed V and J ends, which lost 0 bases and 0 bases, there was a span of 18 bases. The germline gives CDR1 MNHNS, CDR2 SASEGT. This CDR3 is built from 19 residues. CDR3 amino acids: CASSEAFADRIYSNQPQHF. DNA for the CDR3: TGTGCCAGCAGTGAAGCGTTCGCAGACAGGATCTATAGCAATCAGCCCCAGCATTTT.

Regarding this clonotype: An end of the junction does not agree with germline; a read error may underlie this. The rearrangement links TRBV12-5 to TRBJ2-6; 8 bases align to TRBD2. The CDR3 is 16 amino acids. The germline V gene encodes CDR1 LGHNT and CDR2 FRNRAP. For the CDR3, the DNA is TGTGCTAGTGGTTCGGCGGGGGGTTCTGGGGCCAACGTCCGGACTTTC. Translation: CASGSAGGSGANVRTF.

This clonotype was detected once. The J gene is TRBJ2-3, the V gene TRBV28, with D possibly TRBD1 on 5 matching bases. Per the germline V gene, CDR1 is MDHEN and CDR2 is SYDVKM. This CDR3 contains 17 residues. Between the trimmed V and J ends, which lost 2 bases and 0 bases, there was a span of 15 bases. The CDR3 is CASSLPPTGPSTDTQYF. The CDR3 region has the DNA TGTGCCAGCAGTTTACCCCCTACAGGCCCGAGCACAGATACGCAGTATTTT.

The sample holds one count of this clonotype. The V and J genes are TRBV7-3 and TRBJ2-7, with 9 bases identical to TRBD2. Germline V gene sequence: CDR1 SGHTA, CDR2 FQGTGA. The CDR3 sequence is 15 residues long. V lost 3 bases, J lost 0 bases, and 3 bases stayed unmatched. CDR3 amino acids: CASSLTSGTSYEQYF. The CDR3 DNA reads as TGTGCCAGCAGCTTGACTAGCGGTACCTCCTACGAGCAGTACTTC.

The CDR3 spells CASSLEGTTNEQFF. CDR3 nucleotides: TGTGCCAGCAGCTTAGAGGGGACCACCAATGAGCAGTTCTTC. This chain uses TRBV11-3 with TRBJ2-1, with D perhaps assigned TRBD1 or TRBD2 (5 bases each). The V end lost 0 bases, the J end lost 6 bases, and 9 bases lay between the germline ends. Germline V gene sequence: CDR1 SGHNT, CDR2 YENEEA. The CDR3 runs to 14 residues.

V gene TRBV12-3 or TRBV12-4 combines with J gene TRBJ1-1; D might be TRBD1 (5 bases). Trimming stripped 0 bases from V and 11 bases from J, with 10 bases between. The CDR3 loop spans 12 amino acids. The CDR3 reads CASSLAEGMAFF. CDR3 coding DNA: TGTGCCAGCAGTTTAGCGGAGGGGATGGCTTTCTTT.

This clonotype was detected once. Germline is not matched at one junction end, which may reflect a read error. This chain connects TRBV4-3 to TRBJ1-2; 8 bases match TRBD1. The CDR3 consists of 16 residues. The germline V gene has CDR1 LGHNA and CDR2 YSLEER. The chain's CDR3 is CASSLGRTGSAYGYAF. CDR3 DNA: TGCGCCAGCAGCCTCGGGCGGACAGGGAGTGCTTATGGCTACGCCTTC.

V is TRBV12-5 and J is TRBJ2-5; 9 positions agree with TRBD1. The CDR3 length is 17 residues. Germline loops: CDR1 LGHNT, CDR2 FRNRAP. The junction had 10 bases not matched to a gene; V was cut back by 0 bases and J by 5 bases. The CDR3 is CASGLVPRTGVGETQYF. CDR3 DNA: TGTGCTAGTGGTTTGGTCCCCCGGACAGGGGTCGGGGAGACCCAGTACTTC.

V and J are TRBV29-1 and TRBJ2-5, with TRBD1 as a possible D gene (6 bases). V was clipped by 6 bases and J by 2 bases, with 13 bases between them. The CDR3 totals 13 residues. Per the germline V gene, CDR1 is SQVTM and CDR2 is ANQGSEA. This chain's CDR3 is CSVYRTEQETQYF. CDR3 sequence (DNA): TGCAGCGTCTACAGGACAGAACAAGAGACCCAGTACTTC.